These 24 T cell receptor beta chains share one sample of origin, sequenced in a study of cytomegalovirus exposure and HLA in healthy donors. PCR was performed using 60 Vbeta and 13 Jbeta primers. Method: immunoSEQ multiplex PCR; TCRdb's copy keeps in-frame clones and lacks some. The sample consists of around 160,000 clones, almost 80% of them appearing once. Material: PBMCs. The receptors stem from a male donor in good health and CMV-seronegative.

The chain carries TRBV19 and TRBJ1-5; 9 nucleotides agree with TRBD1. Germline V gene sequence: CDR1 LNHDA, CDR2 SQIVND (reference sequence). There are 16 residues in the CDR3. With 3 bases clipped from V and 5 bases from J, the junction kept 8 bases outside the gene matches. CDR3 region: CASSMGRQGDYQPQHF. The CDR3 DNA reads TGTGCCAGTAGTATGGGGAGACAGGGGGATTATCAGCCCCAGCATTTT.

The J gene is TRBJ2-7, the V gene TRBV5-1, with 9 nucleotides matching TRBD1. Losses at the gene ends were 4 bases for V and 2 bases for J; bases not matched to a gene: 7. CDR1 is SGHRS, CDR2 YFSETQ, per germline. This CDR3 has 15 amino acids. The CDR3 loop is CASSRRDRVPYEQYF. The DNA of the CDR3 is TGCGCCAGCAGCCGCCGGGACAGGGTACCCTACGAGCAGTACTTC.

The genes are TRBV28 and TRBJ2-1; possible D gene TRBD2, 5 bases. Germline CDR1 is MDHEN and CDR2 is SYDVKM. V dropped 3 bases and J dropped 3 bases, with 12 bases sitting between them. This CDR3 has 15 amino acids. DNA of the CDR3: TGTGCCAGCAGTTTCGAGGCGGGCGGCTACAATGAGCAGTTCTTC. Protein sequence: CASSFEAGGYNEQFF.

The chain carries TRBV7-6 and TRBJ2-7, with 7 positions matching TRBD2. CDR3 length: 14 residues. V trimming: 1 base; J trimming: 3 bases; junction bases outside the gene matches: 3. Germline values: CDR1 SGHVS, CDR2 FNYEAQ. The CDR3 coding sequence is TGTGCCAGCAGCTTAGGCGGGAGCCACTACGAGCAGTACTTC. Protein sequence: CASSLGGSHYEQYF.

The CDR3 region has the DNA TGTGCCATCCGGGACAGGGGGGCGAACACCGGGGAGCTGTTTTTT. Amino acid sequence: CAIRDRGANTGELFF. The genes are TRBV21-1 and TRBJ2-2; TRBD1, the table's D call, lacks a check against the DNA. TRBV21-1 is an annotated pseudogene. This CDR3 is built from 15 residues.

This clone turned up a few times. In nucleotides, the CDR3 is TGTGCCAGCAGCTGGGGGGGGTCCCCTTACGAGCAGTACTTC. Residues: CASSWGGSPYEQYF. The chain employs TRBV11-2 and TRBJ2-7; 7 bases agree with TRBD2. V lost 4 bases to trimming and J lost 4 bases; unmatched junction nucleotides: 7. Germline V gene lookup returns CDR1 SGHAT and CDR2 FQNNGV. The CDR3 has 14 residues.

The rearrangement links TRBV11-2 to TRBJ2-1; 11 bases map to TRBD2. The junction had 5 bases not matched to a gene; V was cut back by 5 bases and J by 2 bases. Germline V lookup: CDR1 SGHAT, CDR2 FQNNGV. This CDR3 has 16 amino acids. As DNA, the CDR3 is TGTGCCAGCAGCACCCGACTAGCGGGGACCTACAATGAGCAGTTCTTC. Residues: CASSTRLAGTYNEQFF.

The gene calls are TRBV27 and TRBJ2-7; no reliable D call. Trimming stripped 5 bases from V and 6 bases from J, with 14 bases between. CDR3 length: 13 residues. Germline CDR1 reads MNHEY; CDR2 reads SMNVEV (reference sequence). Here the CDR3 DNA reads TGTGCCAGCAGTCTCTCCCGCTCAGTCGAGCAGTACTTC. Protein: CASSLSRSVEQYF.

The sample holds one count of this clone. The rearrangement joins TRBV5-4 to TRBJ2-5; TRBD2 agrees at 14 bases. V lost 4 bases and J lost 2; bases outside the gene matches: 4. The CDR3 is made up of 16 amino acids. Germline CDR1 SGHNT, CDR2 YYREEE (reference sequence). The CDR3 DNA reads TGTGCCAGCAGCGGGAGGACTAGCGGGGGGCAAGAGACCCAGTACTTC. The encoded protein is CASSGRTSGGQETQYF.

CDR3 nucleotide sequence: TGTGCCAGCAGCTTAGTGGGGGCAGTCTATGGCTACACCTTC. It specifies CASSLVGAVYGYTF. The V and J genes are TRBV7-2 and TRBJ1-2; weak D call: TRBD1 (6 bases). CDR1 and CDR2 (germline): SGHTA, FQGNSA. Trimming removed 1 base from V and 4 bases from J, with 10 bases in between. The length of the CDR3 is 14 residues.

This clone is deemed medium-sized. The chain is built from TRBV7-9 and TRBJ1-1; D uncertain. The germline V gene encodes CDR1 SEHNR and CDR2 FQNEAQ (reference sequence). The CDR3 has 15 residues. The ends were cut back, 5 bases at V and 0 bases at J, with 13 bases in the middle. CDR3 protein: CASSPSRNLNTEAFF. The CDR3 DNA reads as TGTGCCAGCAGCCCCTCCAGGAACCTGAACACTGAAGCTTTCTTT. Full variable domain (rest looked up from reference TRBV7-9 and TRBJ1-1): DTGVSQNPRHKITKRGQNVTFRCDPISEHNRLYWYRQTLGQGPEFLTYFQNEAQLEKSRLLSDRFSAERPKGSFSTLEIQRTEQGDSAMYLCASSPSRNLNTEAFFGQGTRLTVV.

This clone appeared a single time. CDR3 residues: CASSVDQGGGYTF. The CDR3 region has the DNA TGTGCCAGCAGCGTAGATCAGGGGGGTGGCTACACCTTC. The chain recombines TRBV9 with TRBJ1-2; 7 positions agree with TRBD1. The CDR3 runs to 13 residues. The junction had 3 bases not matched to a gene; V was cut back by 0 bases and J by 7 bases. Germline values: CDR1 SGDLS, CDR2 YYNGEE.

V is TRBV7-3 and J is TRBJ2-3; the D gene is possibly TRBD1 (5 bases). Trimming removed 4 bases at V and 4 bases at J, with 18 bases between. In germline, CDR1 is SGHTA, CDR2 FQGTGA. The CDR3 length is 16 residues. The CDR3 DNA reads TGTGCCAGCAGCTCCCGTTCGCAGGGTGCCCCAGATACGCAGTATTTT. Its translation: CASSSRSQGAPDTQYF.

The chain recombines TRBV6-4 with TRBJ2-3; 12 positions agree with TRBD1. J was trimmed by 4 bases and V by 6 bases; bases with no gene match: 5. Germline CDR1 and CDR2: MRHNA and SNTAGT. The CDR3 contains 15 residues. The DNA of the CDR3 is TGTGCCAGCAGCACCGGGACAGGGGGCGCAGATACGCAGTATTTT. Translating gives CASSTGTGGADTQYF.

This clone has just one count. This CDR3 is CASRKTPGQGGNQPQHF. The CDR3 bases are TGTGCCAGCAGAAAAACCCCGGGACAGGGAGGCAATCAGCCCCAGCATTTT. The J gene is TRBJ1-5, the V gene TRBV27; 9 bases are shared with TRBD1. The germline CDR1 and CDR2 sequences are MNHEY and SMNVEV (reference sequence). The CDR3 contains 17 residues. Trimming removed 6 bases from V and 2 bases from J; junction bases left unmatched: 11.

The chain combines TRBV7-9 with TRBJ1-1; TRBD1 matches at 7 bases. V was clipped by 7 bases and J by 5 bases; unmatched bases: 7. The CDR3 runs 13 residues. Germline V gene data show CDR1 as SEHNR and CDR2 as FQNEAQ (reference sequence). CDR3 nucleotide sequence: TGTGCCAGCACCGACGGCAGGGGGACTGAAGCTTTCTTT. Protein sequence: CASTDGRGTEAFF.

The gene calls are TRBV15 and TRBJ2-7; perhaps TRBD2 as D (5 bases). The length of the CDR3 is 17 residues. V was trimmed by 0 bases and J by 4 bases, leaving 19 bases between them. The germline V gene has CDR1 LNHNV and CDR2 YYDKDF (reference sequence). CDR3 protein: CATSRDQSGGTPYEQYF. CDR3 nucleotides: TGTGCCACCAGCAGAGATCAATCCGGAGGCACCCCATACGAGCAGTACTTC.

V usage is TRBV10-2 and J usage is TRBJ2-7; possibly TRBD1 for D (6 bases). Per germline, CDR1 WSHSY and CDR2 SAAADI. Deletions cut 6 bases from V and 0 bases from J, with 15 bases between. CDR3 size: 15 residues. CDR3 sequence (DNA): TGCGCCAGCAGCGATAGGGGGTTAAGCTCCTACGAGCAGTACTTC. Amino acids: CASSDRGLSSYEQYF.

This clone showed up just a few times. DNA for the CDR3: TGTGCCAGCAGCCAACTGCCCCAGGGAAACACCGGGGAGCTGTTTTTT. Protein: CASSQLPQGNTGELFF. The chain couples TRBV27 to TRBJ2-2; TRBD1 might be the D (5 bases). Trimming stripped 6 bases from V and 2 bases from J, with 16 bases between. The CDR3 totals 16 residues. CDR1 and CDR2 (germline): MNHEY, SMNVEV (reference sequence).

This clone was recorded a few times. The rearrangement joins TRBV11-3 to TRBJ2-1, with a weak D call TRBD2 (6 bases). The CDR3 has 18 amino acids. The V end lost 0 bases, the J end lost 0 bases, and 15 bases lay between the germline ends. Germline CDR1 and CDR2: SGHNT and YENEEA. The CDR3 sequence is CASSLDQGGTSSYNEQFF. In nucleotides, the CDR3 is TGTGCCAGCAGCTTAGATCAGGGCGGGACGAGCTCCTACAATGAGCAGTTCTTC.

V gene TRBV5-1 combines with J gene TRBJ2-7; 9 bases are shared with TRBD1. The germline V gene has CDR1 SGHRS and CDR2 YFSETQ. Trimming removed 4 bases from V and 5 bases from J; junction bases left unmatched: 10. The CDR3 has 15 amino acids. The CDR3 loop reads CASSPTGQGNHEQYF. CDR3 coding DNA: TGCGCCAGCAGCCCAACGGGACAGGGAAACCACGAGCAGTACTTC.

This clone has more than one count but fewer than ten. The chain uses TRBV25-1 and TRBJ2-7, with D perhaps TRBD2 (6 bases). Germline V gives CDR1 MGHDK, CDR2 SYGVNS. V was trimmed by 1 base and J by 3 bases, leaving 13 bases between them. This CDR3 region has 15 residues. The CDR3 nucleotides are TGTGCCAGCAGTGAATGGGGGGAGGCCAACTACGAGCAGTACTTC. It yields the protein CASSEWGEANYEQYF.

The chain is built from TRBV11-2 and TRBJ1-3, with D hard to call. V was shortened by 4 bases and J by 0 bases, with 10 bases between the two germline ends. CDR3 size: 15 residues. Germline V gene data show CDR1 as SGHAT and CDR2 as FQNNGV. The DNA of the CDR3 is TGTGCCAGCAGCTCAGACGGAGGCTCTGGAAACACCATATATTTT. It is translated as CASSSDGGSGNTIYF.

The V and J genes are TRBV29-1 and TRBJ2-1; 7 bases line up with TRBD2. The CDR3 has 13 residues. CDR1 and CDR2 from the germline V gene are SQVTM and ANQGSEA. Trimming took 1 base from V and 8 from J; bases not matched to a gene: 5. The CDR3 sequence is CSVEARGGHEQFF. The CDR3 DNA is TGCAGCGTTGAAGCAAGGGGAGGGCATGAGCAGTTCTTC.